A single sample gave rise to the 4 T cell receptor beta chains below, sequenced in a study of blood T cells in healthy people across ages. Then a second PCR, running roughly 7 to 12 cycles, was carried out with a sample-barcoded 5' primer and a J-beta primer mix. Using its own MiXCR run on the 5' RACE reads, TCRdb lists one record per CDR3 protein. The sample includes hundreds of thousands of distinct CDR3 sequences, nearly 60% of them seen just once. The sequencing sample was made of blood. Every receptor here comes from a man between 25 and 39 years old in good health.

Turning to this clonotype: The DNA is left out, because the CDR3 cannot be placed on it with certainty; the CDR3 is given as TCRdb lists it. CDR3 sequence: CSVAKGTNERYF. The rearrangement uses TRBV29-1 and TRBJ2-7; the D segment call TRBD1 is taken from the table without a DNA check. The V gene's germline CDR1 is SQVTM and CDR2 ANQGSEA. The CDR3 has 12 amino acids, counting both end residues.

The gene calls are TRBV28 and TRBJ2-4; perhaps D is TRBD1 or TRBD2 (5 bases each). Germline V gives CDR1 MDHEN, CDR2 SYDVKM. V was shortened by 3 bases and J by 6 bases, with 15 bases between the two germline ends. CDR3 length: 15 amino acids. DNA of the CDR3: TGTGCCAGCAGTTTCTCCGGGGCCAGTAGAAACATTCAGTACTTC. This sequence encodes CASSFSGASRNIQYF.

This sequence joins TRBV29-1 and TRBJ1-1; D ambiguous. The germline gives CDR1 SQVTM, CDR2 ANQGSEA. The CDR3 contains 15 residues. V lost 7 bases and J lost 4, with 22 bases in between. CDR3 region: CSGIRSSLPGTEAFF. In nucleotides, the CDR3 is TGCAGCGGTATAAGATCAAGCCTGCCGGGCACTGAAGCTTTCTTT.

This clonotype appeared a few times. This chain connects TRBV5-1 to TRBJ2-1, with D possibly TRBD1 on 6 matching bases. V dropped 4 bases and J dropped 0 bases, with 20 bases sitting between them. Germline V gives CDR1 SGHRS, CDR2 YFSETQ. The CDR3 runs to 18 residues. The DNA of the CDR3 is TGCGCCAGCAGCCTGATCCCCCCAAGGGGGAGCTCCTACAATGAGCAGTTCTTC. It translates to CASSLIPPRGSSYNEQFF.